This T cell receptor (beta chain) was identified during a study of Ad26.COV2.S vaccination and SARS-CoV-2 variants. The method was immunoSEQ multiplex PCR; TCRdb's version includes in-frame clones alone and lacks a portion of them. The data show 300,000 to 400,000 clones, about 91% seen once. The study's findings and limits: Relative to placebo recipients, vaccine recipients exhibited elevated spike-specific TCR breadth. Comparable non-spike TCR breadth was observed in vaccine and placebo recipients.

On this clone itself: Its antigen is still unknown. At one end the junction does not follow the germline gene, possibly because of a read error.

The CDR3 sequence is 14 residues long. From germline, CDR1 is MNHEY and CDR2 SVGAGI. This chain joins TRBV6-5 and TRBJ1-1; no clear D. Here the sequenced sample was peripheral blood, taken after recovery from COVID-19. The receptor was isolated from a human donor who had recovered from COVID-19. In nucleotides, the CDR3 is TGTGCCAGCAGTTACTCCGCAGCGAACAATGAAGCTTTCTTT. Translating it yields CASSYSAANNEAFF.